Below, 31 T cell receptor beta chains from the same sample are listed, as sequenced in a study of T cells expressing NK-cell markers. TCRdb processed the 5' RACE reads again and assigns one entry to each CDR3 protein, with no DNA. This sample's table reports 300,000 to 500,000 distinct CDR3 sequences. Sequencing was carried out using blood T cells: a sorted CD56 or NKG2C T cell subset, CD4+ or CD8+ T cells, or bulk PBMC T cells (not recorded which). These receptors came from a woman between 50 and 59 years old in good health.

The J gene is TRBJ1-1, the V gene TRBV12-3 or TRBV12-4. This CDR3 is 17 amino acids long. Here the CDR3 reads CASSFLGDLQRNTEAFF.

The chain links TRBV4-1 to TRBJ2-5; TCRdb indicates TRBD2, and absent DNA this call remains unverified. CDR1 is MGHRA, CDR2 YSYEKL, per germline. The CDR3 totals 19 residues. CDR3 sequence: CASSQETGTSGILTRSQYF.

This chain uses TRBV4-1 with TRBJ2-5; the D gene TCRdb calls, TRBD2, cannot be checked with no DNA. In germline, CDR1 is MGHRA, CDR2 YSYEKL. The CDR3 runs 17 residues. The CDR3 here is CASSHPLAGGSQETQYF.

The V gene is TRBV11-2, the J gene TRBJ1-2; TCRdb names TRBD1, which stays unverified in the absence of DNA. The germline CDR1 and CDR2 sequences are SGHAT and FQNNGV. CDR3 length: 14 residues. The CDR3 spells CASSSGQGFGGYTF. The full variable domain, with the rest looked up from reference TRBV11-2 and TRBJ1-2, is EAGVAQSPRYKIIEKRQSVAFWCNPISGHATLYWYQQILGQGPKLLIQFQNNGVVDDSQLPKDRFSAERLKGVDSTLKIQPAKLEDSAVYLCASSSGQGFGGYTFGSGTRLTVV.

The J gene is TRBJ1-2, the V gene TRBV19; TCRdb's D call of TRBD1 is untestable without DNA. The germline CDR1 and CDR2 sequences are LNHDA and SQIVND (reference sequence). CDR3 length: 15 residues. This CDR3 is CASSPGDWANYGYTF. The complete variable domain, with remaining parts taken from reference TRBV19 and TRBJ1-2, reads DGGITQSPKYLFRKEGQNVTLSCEQNLNHDAMYWYRQDPGQGLRLIYYSQIVNDFQKGDIAEGYSVSREKKESFPLTVTSAQKNPTAFYLCASSPGDWANYGYTFGSGTRLTVV.

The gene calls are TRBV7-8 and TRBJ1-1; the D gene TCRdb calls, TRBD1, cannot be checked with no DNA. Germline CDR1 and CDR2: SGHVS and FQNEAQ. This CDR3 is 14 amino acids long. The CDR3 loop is CASTRQRLNTEAFF.

The CDR3 spells CASRGSGLGTEAFF. The gene calls are TRBV27 and TRBJ1-1; there is no DNA to check the TCRdb D call of TRBD1. This CDR3 is 14 amino acids long. CDR1 is MNHEY, CDR2 SMNVEV, per germline (reference sequence).

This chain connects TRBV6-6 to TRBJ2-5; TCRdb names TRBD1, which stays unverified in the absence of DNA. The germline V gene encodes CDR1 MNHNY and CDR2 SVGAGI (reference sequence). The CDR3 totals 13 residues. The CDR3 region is CASTTAGAGTQYF.

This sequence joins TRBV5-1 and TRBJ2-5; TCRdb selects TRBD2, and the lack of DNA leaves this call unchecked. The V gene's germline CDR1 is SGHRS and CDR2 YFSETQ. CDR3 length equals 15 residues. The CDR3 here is CASSRTLDFKETQYF.

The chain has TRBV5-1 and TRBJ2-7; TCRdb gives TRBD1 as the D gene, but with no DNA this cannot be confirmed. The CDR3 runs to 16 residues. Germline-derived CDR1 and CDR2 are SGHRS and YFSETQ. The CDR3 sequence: CASSPTPGGERREQYF.

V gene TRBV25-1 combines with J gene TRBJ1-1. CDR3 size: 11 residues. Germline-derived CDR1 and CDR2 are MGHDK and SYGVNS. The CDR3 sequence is CASSRRTEAFF.

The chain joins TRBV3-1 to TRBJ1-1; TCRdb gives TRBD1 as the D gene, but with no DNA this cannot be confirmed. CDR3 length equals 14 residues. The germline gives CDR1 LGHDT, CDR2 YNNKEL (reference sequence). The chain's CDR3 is CASSLQVADNEAFF.

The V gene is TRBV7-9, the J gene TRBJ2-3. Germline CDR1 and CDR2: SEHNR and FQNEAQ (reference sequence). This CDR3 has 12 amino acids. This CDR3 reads CASSQPTDTQYF.

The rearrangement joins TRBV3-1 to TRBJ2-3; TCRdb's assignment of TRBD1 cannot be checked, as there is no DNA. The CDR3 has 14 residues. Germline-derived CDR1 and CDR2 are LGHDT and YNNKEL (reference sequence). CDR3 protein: CASSPTGEPDTQYF.

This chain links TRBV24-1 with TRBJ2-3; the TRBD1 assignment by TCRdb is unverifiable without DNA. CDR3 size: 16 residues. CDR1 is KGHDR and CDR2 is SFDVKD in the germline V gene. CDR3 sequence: CATSDLGQGDTDTQYF.

CDR3 loop: CATSDFRLAEGSYNEQFF. The rearrangement joins TRBV24-1 to TRBJ2-1; with no DNA, the TCRdb D assignment of TRBD2 cannot be verified. Germline V gene data show CDR1 as KGHDR and CDR2 as SFDVKD. This CDR3 contains 18 residues.

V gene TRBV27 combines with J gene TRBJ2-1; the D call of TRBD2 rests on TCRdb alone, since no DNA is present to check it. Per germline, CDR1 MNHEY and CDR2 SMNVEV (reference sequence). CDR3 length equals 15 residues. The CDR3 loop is CASLGTSGSGNEQFF.

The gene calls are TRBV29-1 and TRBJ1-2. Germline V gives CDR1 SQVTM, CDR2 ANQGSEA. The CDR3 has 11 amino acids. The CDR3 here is CSVGLGLGYTF.

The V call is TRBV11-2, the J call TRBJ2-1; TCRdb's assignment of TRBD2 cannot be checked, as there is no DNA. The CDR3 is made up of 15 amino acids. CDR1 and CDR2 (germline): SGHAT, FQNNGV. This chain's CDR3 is CASSLEAGVGNEQFF.

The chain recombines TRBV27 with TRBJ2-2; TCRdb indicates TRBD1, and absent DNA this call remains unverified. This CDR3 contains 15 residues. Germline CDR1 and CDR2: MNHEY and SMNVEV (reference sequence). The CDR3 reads CASSLRTPGTGELFF.

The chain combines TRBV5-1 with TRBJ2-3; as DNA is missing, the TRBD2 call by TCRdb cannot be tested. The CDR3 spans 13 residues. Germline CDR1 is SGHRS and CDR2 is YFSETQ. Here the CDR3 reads CASSLARSYTQYF.

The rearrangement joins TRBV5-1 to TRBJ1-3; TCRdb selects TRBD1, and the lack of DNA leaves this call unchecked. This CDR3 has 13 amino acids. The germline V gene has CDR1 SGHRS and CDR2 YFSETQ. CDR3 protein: CASGGDSGNTIYF.

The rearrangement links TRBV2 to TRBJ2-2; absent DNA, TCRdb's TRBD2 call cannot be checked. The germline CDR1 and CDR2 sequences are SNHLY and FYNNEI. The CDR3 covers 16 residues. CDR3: CASSTGTSGRPGELFF. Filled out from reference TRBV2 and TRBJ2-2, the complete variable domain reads EPEVTQTPSHQVTQMGQEVILRCVPISNHLYFYWYRQILGQKVEFLVSFYNNEISEKSEIFDDQFSVERPDGSNFTLKIRSTKLEDSAMYFCASSTGTSGRPGELFFGEGSRLTVL.

This CDR3 is CATSDFETDGYTF. The V call is TRBV24-1, the J call TRBJ1-2. Germline assignment: CDR1 KGHDR and CDR2 SFDVKD. The CDR3 totals 13 residues.

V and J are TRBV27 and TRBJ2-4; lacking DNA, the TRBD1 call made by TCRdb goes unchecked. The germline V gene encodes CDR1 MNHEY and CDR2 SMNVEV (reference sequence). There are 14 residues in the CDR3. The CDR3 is CASSPGTVENIQYF.

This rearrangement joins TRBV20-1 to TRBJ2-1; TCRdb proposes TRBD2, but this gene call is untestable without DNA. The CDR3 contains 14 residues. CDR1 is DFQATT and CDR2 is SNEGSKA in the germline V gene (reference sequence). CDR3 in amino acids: CSARAGLDYNEQFF.

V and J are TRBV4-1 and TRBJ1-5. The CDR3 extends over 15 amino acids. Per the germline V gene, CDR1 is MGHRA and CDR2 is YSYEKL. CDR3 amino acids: CASSSAEVGMQPQHF.

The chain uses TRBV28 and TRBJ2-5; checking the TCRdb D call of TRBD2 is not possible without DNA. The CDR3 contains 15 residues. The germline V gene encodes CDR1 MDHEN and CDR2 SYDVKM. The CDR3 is CASSSPAGQLGTQYF.

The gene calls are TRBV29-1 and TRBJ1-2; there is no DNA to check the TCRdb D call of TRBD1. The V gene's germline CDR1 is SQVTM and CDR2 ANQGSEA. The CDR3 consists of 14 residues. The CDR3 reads CSVEDHDRGYGYTF.

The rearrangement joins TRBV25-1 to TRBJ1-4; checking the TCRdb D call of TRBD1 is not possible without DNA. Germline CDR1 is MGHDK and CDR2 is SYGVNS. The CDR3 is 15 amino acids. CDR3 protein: CASTYFRDREEKLFF.

This CDR3 reads CASSSGGGFRASGQFF. The chain couples TRBV12-3 or TRBV12-4 to TRBJ2-1; checking the TCRdb D call of TRBD2 is not possible without DNA. The CDR3 totals 16 residues.